Shown below are 21 T cell receptor beta chains from a single sample sequenced in a study of Tregs in tolerant kidney transplant recipients. Some clones are missing from TCRdb's copy, which holds only in-frame ones; the method was immunoSEQ multiplex PCR. The data show approximately 98,000 clones, around 87% seen once. The sequenced sample was CD4+ T cells from blood, obtained before the transplant. Receptor source: a human donor who received a combined kidney and bone marrow transplant.

This rearrangement joins TRBV9 to TRBJ1-5; D remains ambiguous. Trimming cost V 3 bases and J 5 bases, with 9 bases left between them. CDR3 length: 13 amino acids. CDR1 and CDR2 from the germline V gene are SGDLS and YYNGEE. The CDR3 sequence: CASSGTVDQPQHF. CDR3 nucleotides: TGTGCCAGCAGCGGAACAGTGGATCAGCCCCAGCATTTT. The full variable domain, with the rest looked up from reference TRBV9 and TRBJ1-5, is DSGVTQTPKHLITATGQRVTLRCSPRSGDLSVYWYQQSLDQGLQFLIQYYNGEERAKGNILERFSAQQFPDLHSELNLSSLELGDSALYFCASSGTVDQPQHFGDGTRLSIL.

The chain links TRBV7-2 to TRBJ2-5; the D is unclear. This CDR3 is built from 15 residues. V gave up 1 base and J gave up 1 base, with 10 bases separating them. CDR1 and CDR2 from the germline V gene are SGHTA and FQGNSA. CDR3 amino acids: CASSLGTGRQETQYF. CDR3 bases: TGTGCCAGCAGCTTAGGAACTGGGCGCCAAGAGACCCAGTACTTC.

This chain uses TRBV2 with TRBJ2-5; TRBD2 might be the D (6 bases). The CDR3 is made up of 13 amino acids. The germline gives CDR1 SNHLY, CDR2 FYNNEI. V shed 5 bases and J shed 3 bases, with 10 bases lying between them. The CDR3 spells CASSRDFEETQYF. The DNA of the CDR3 is TGTGCCAGCAGTCGGGACTTCGAAGAGACCCAGTACTTC.

V is TRBV27 and J is TRBJ2-5; 11 bases line up with TRBD2. Losses at the gene ends were 8 bases for V and 5 bases for J; bases not matched to a gene: 7. The CDR3 loop spans 14 amino acids. Germline values: CDR1 MNHEY, CDR2 SMNVEV (reference sequence). CDR3 in amino acids: CASRSLAGGETQYF. CDR3 DNA: TGTGCCAGCCGCTCATTAGCGGGAGGGGAGACCCAGTACTTC.

The genes are TRBV11-2 and TRBJ2-2; no reliable D call. The ends were cut back, 3 bases at V and 4 bases at J, with 18 bases in the middle. There are 17 residues in the CDR3. Germline CDR1 and CDR2: SGHAT and FQNNGV. CDR3 bases: TGTGCCAGCAGCTTTGGTGAGATATTTGGCGGCACCGGGGAGCTGTTTTTT. It encodes CASSFGEIFGGTGELFF.

The chain recombines TRBV5-6 with TRBJ1-2, with D unresolved. CDR3 length: 13 residues. V was clipped by 4 bases and J by 7 bases, with 14 bases between them. Germline V gives CDR1 SGHDT, CDR2 YYEEEE. The CDR3 bases are TGTGCCAGCAGCCTACGCGGCCGCGGTGGCTACACCTTC. This gives the protein CASSLRGRGGYTF.

The chain combines TRBV6-1 with TRBJ2-3; weak D call: TRBD2 (5 bases). The CDR3 has 15 amino acids. Trimming stripped 6 bases from V and 0 bases from J, with 13 bases between. Germline V gene sequence: CDR1 MNHNS, CDR2 SASEGT. The CDR3 bases are TGTGCCAGCAGGAGGAATAGCGTTAGCACAGATACGCAGTATTTT. Its translation is CASRRNSVSTDTQYF.

V usage is TRBV18 and J usage is TRBJ1-3; D gene uncertain. CDR1 is KGHSH, CDR2 LQKENI, per germline. This CDR3 is 16 amino acids long. Trimming took off 1 base at V and 0 bases at J, with 10 bases between the two ends. CDR3 nucleotide sequence: TGTGCCAGCTCACCACGGCAGGTTGGCTCTGGAAACACCATATATTTT. It translates to CASSPRQVGSGNTIYF.

The chain uses TRBV5-8 and TRBJ1-6; D is unresolved. With 0 bases removed from V and 10 bases from J, the gap between germline ends came to 11 bases. Germline loops: CDR1 SGHTS, CDR2 YDEGEE. The CDR3 contains 14 residues. CDR3 in DNA: TGTGCCAGCAGCTTGGCCAGGCCCGGATCACCCCTCCACTTT. Translation: CASSLARPGSPLHF.

This chain connects TRBV5-1 to TRBJ1-2; the match to TRBD1 covers 9 bases. This CDR3 region has 16 residues. The germline V gene encodes CDR1 SGHRS and CDR2 YFSETQ. V lost 4 bases, J lost 4 bases, and 11 bases stayed unmatched. The CDR3 region is CASSHTGTGFGYGYTF. As DNA, the CDR3 is TGCGCCAGCAGCCACACCGGGACAGGGTTCGGCTATGGCTACACCTTC.

The chain has TRBV11-2 and TRBJ2-1; possibly TRBD2 for D (5 bases). The CDR3 consists of 13 residues. V lost 1 base, J lost 6 bases, and 7 bases lay in between. CDR1 SGHAT and CDR2 FQNNGV come from the germline V gene. In DNA form, the CDR3 reads TGTGCCAGCAGCTTAGTAGCGCCCAATGAGCAGTTCTTC. Its translation: CASSLVAPNEQFF.

The gene calls are TRBV21-1 and TRBJ2-7; TRBD1 is the table's D call, not checked against the DNA. TRBV21-1 is tagged as a pseudogene. This CDR3 contains 16 residues. Here the CDR3 reads CASSKNVGHGRYEQYF. The CDR3 DNA is TGTGCCAGCAGCAAAAATGTCGGACACGGTAGATACGAGCAGTACTTC.

The rearrangement links TRBV6-5 to TRBJ1-4; 8 nucleotides agree with TRBD1. V shed 4 bases and J 8 bases; nucleotides not matched to a gene: 9. CDR3 size: 15 residues. Germline V gene sequence: CDR1 MNHEY, CDR2 SVGAGI. This chain's CDR3 is CASSSGGTGGEKLFF. DNA of the CDR3: TGTGCCAGCAGTTCCGGGGGGACAGGAGGGGAAAAACTGTTTTTT.

In this sample, this clone turned up a few times. The chain links TRBV28 to TRBJ1-2, with 9 positions matching TRBD1. From germline, CDR1 is MDHEN and CDR2 SYDVKM. CDR3 length: 14 amino acids. The ends lost 10 bases at V and 6 bases at J; junction bases unmatched: 12. CDR3 region: CAIPDEQGADGYTF. CDR3 bases: TGTGCCATTCCGGATGAACAGGGGGCTGATGGCTACACCTTC.

The chain carries TRBV28 and TRBJ1-2; 8 nucleotides agree with TRBD1. Trimming cost V 6 bases and J 8 bases; bases outside gene matches: 8. The germline V gene encodes CDR1 MDHEN and CDR2 SYDVKM. The CDR3 is 13 residues long. CDR3 amino acids: CASSPGQGGGYTF. DNA for the CDR3: TGTGCCAGCAGCCCCGGACAGGGAGGAGGCTACACCTTC.

The chain couples TRBV12-5 to TRBJ1-1, with D maybe TRBD1 (5 bases). Germline V gene sequence: CDR1 LGHNT, CDR2 FRNRAP. The CDR3 sequence is 13 residues long. V was shortened by 5 bases and J by 1 base, with 8 bases between the two germline ends. The CDR3 here is CASGLRENTEAFF. The CDR3 DNA follows: TGTGCTAGTGGTCTCAGGGAGAACACTGAAGCTTTCTTT.

J is TRBJ2-7 and V is TRBV6-6, with 10 bases aligning to TRBD1. V shed 10 bases, J shed 4 bases, and the junction held 7 bases outside the gene matches. The CDR3 covers 13 residues. CDR1 and CDR2 from the germline V gene are MNHNY and SVGAGI (reference sequence). CDR3 sequence reads: CATSDRGRYEQYF. The CDR3 DNA follows: TGTGCCACCTCAGACAGGGGGCGGTACGAGCAGTACTTC.

This chain connects TRBV5-1 to TRBJ1-3, with a weak D call TRBD1 (5 bases). V dropped 0 bases and J dropped 1 base, with 8 bases sitting between them. CDR1 and CDR2 from the germline V gene are SGHRS and YFSETQ. The CDR3 loop spans 15 amino acids. The CDR3 DNA is TGCGCCAGCAGCTTGGACAGGTCGTCTGGAAACACCATATATTTT. Its translation is CASSLDRSSGNTIYF.

The rearrangement joins TRBV19 to TRBJ2-3; possible D gene TRBD1, 5 bases. The V gene lost 6 bases and the J gene lost 3 bases, with 22 bases spanning the gap. Germline CDR1 reads LNHDA; CDR2 reads SQIVND (reference sequence). The CDR3 sequence is 17 residues long. The CDR3 reads CASSSLVGQGETDTQYF. The CDR3 DNA reads as TGTGCCAGTAGCTCTCTAGTAGGTCAGGGTGAAACAGATACGCAGTATTTT.

The chain is built from TRBV30 and TRBJ2-2, with D perhaps TRBD2 (5 bases). The CDR3 runs to 14 residues. CDR1 is GTSNPN, CDR2 SVGIG, per germline (reference sequence). Trimming removed 5 bases at V and 1 base at J, with 11 bases between. This CDR3 is CAWGRTLNTGELFF. DNA of the CDR3: TGTGCCTGGGGCCGGACTTTGAACACCGGGGAGCTGTTTTTT.

With respect to this clone: The same CDR3 arises from other DNA sequences in this sample as well. This rearrangement joins TRBV18 to TRBJ1-5, with 9 positions matching TRBD1. Germline-derived CDR1 and CDR2 are KGHSH and LQKENI. This CDR3 is 15 amino acids long. Losses at the gene ends were 3 bases for V and 4 bases for J; bases not matched to a gene: 4. The CDR3 loop reads CASSPDRGGNQPQHF. CDR3 DNA sequence: TGTGCCAGCTCACCGGACAGGGGCGGGAATCAGCCCCAGCATTTT.